These 15 T cell receptor beta chains share one sample of origin, sequenced in a study of blood T cell repertoires in COVID-19. TCRdb keeps only in-frame clones here, not all; method: immunoSEQ multiplex PCR. The sample holds tens of thousands of clones, 85% to 90% seen once. The material sequenced was peripheral blood. All receptors derive from a man in his 70s with active COVID-19.

This rearrangement joins TRBV5-8 to TRBJ2-3; 7 nucleotides line up with TRBD1. The germline V gene has CDR1 SGHTS and CDR2 YDEGEE. J lost 4 bases, V lost 0 bases, and 11 bases had no gene match. CDR3 length: 17 amino acids. CDR3 sequence reads: CASSLEGAGGRADTQYF. In DNA form, the CDR3 reads TGTGCCAGCAGCTTGGAAGGGGCAGGGGGTCGGGCAGATACGCAGTATTTT.

This chain links TRBV5-1 with TRBJ2-3; 7 nucleotides line up with TRBD1. The germline gives CDR1 SGHRS, CDR2 YFSETQ. The CDR3 length is 15 residues. Trimming cost V 0 bases and J 3 bases; bases outside gene matches: 4. The CDR3 region has the DNA TGCGCCAGCAGCTTGGAGGGGGCCCTGACAGATACGCAGTATTTT. This encodes CASSLEGALTDTQYF.

The V call is TRBV5-1, the J call TRBJ1-1, with a possible D match to TRBD1 (6 bases). The V and J ends lost 2 bases and 5 bases respectively, with 19 bases between them. CDR3 length: 16 amino acids. Germline values: CDR1 SGHRS, CDR2 YFSETQ. The CDR3: CASSLGGGTLRTEAFF. CDR3 sequence (DNA): TGCGCCAGCAGCTTAGGGGGGGGGACCCTGAGGACTGAAGCTTTCTTT.

The chain links TRBV4-2 to TRBJ2-1; 10 nucleotides match TRBD2. V gave up 2 bases and J gave up 2 bases; unmatched junction bases: 3. The CDR3 extends over 16 amino acids. Germline V gene lookup returns CDR1 LGHNA and CDR2 YNFKEQ. The CDR3: CASSQTTSGAYNEQFF. Here the CDR3 DNA reads TGTGCCAGCAGCCAAACCACTAGCGGGGCCTACAATGAGCAGTTCTTC.

The chain employs TRBV19 and TRBJ1-5; no definite D call. V lost 3 bases, J lost 0 bases, and 9 bases lay in between. The germline gives CDR1 LNHDA, CDR2 SQIVND (reference sequence). The length of the CDR3 is 15 residues. CDR3 nucleotides: TGTGCCAGTAGTATTGAAATCTATAGCAATCAGCCCCAGCATTTT. Its protein product is CASSIEIYSNQPQHF.

The chain is built from TRBV25-1 and TRBJ2-1, with D maybe TRBD2 (6 bases). V was shortened by 4 bases and J by 9 bases, with 16 bases between the two germline ends. Germline loops: CDR1 MGHDK, CDR2 SYGVNS. The CDR3 sequence is 14 residues long. CDR3 in amino acids: CASSAQTTRTEQFF. The CDR3 nucleotides are TGTGCCAGCAGTGCTCAAACGACTAGGACTGAGCAGTTCTTC.

The gene calls are TRBV28 and TRBJ1-4; D remains unclear. Per the germline V gene, CDR1 is MDHEN and CDR2 is SYDVKM. This CDR3 region has 14 residues. V was clipped by 1 base and J by 0 bases, with 3 bases between them. The CDR3 sequence: CASSLLSTNEKLFF. CDR3 sequence (DNA): TGTGCCAGCAGTTTATTATCAACTAATGAAAAACTGTTTTTT.

This clone showed up just once. J is TRBJ2-7 and V is TRBV11-2, with D possibly being TRBD2 (6 bases). The CDR3 sequence is 13 residues long. The germline V gene has CDR1 SGHAT and CDR2 FQNNGV. V was shortened by 5 bases and J by 2 bases, with 10 bases between the two germline ends. CDR3: CASSKREAYEQYF. CDR3 in DNA: TGTGCCAGCAGCAAAAGGGAGGCCTACGAGCAGTACTTC.

This chain links TRBV2 with TRBJ1-1; D gene unclear. The V gene lost 3 bases and the J gene lost 4 bases, with 6 bases spanning the gap. The germline CDR1 and CDR2 sequences are SNHLY and FYNNEI. This CDR3 has 12 residues. Here the CDR3 reads CASSDRLTEAFF. The CDR3 DNA follows: TGTGCCAGCAGTGACAGACTCACTGAAGCTTTCTTT. The whole variable domain, remainder taken from reference TRBV2 and TRBJ1-1, is EPEVTQTPSHQVTQMGQEVILRCVPISNHLYFYWYRQILGQKVEFLVSFYNNEISEKSEIFDDQFSVERPDGSNFTLKIRSTKLEDSAMYFCASSDRLTEAFFGQGTRLTVV.

V and J are TRBV15 and TRBJ1-4; weak D call: TRBD1 (5 bases). CDR1 is LNHNV, CDR2 YYDKDF, per germline (reference sequence). V was cut by 5 bases and J by 0 bases, with 13 bases left in between. The CDR3 sequence is 16 residues long. The CDR3 here is CATSEGTLATNEKLFF. CDR3 in DNA: TGTGCCACCAGCGAAGGGACTCTTGCAACTAATGAAAAACTGTTTTTT.

The rearrangement joins TRBV2 to TRBJ1-2, with TRBD1 matching 9 bases. The CDR3 is 14 amino acids. The germline V gene has CDR1 SNHLY and CDR2 FYNNEI. The V and J ends lost 6 bases and 4 bases, in that order; junction bases with no gene match: 6. This CDR3 is CASRDRGSVYGYTF. CDR3 bases: TGTGCCAGCAGGGACAGGGGATCGGTCTATGGCTACACCTTC.

This chain uses TRBV24-1 with TRBJ1-2; weak D call: TRBD1 (6 bases). The CDR3 length is 12 residues. From germline, CDR1 is KGHDR and CDR2 SFDVKD. With 12 bases removed from V and 8 bases from J, the gap between germline ends came to 18 bases. CDR3 in DNA: TGTGCCCCACCCCGGGACAAGGGAGGCTACACCTTC. It is translated as CAPPRDKGGYTF.

V and J are TRBV5-4 and TRBJ2-1; D possibly corresponds to TRBD2 (6 bases). The CDR3 contains 15 residues. The V gene lost 3 bases and the J gene lost 2 bases, with 12 bases spanning the gap. The germline V gene has CDR1 SGHNT and CDR2 YYREEE (reference sequence). CDR3 region: CASSSVSGAYNEQFF. CDR3 bases: TGTGCCAGCAGCTCTGTTAGCGGAGCCTACAATGAGCAGTTCTTC.

V and J are TRBV19 and TRBJ2-2; the D gene is possibly TRBD2 (6 bases). The germline V gene encodes CDR1 LNHDA and CDR2 SQIVND (reference sequence). This CDR3 comprises 17 residues. Trimming left V 5 bases short and J 8 bases short, with 24 bases between. The CDR3 DNA reads TGTGCCAGTAGTCCCGGGTGGGGGACTCCTACGCCTGGGGAGCTGTTTTTT. It encodes CASSPGWGTPTPGELFF.

This chain joins TRBV30 and TRBJ2-5; 10 nucleotides align to TRBD2. Losses at the gene ends were 2 bases for V and 4 bases for J; bases not matched to a gene: 7. Germline loops: CDR1 GTSNPN, CDR2 SVGIG (reference sequence). The CDR3 runs to 15 residues. In nucleotides, the CDR3 is TGTGCCTGGAGTTCCTCTAGCGGGAGAACAGAGACCCAGTACTTC. Its protein product is CAWSSSSGRTETQYF.